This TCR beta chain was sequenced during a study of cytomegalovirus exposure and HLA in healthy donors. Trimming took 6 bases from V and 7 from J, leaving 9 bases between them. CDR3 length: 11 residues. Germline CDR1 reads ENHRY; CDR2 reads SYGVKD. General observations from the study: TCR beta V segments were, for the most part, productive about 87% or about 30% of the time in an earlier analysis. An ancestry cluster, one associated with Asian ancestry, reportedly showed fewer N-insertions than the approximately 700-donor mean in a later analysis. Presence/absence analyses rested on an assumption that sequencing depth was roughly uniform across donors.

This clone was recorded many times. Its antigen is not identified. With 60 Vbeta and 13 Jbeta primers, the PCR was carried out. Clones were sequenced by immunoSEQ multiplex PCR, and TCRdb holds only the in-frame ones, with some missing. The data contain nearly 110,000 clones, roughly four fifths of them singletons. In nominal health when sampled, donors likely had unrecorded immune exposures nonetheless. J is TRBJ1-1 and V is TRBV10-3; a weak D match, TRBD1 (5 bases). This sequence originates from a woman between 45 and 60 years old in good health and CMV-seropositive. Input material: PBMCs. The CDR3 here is CAISQGIEAFF. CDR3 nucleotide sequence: TGTGCCATCAGCCAGGGAATTGAAGCTTTCTTT.